The next 14 T cell receptor beta chains were all read from a single sample in a study of monozygotic twins with inflammatory bowel disease. TCRdb re-called the 5' RACE reads and gives one entry per CDR3 protein, without DNA. Reported are roughly 160,000 distinct CDR3 sequences; the ten largest clones contain roughly 2.3%. The sample consisted of blood. These TCRs come from a human donor with ulcerative colitis or Crohn's disease, or a healthy co-twin of an affected twin (not recorded which).

J is TRBJ1-1 and V is TRBV12-3 or TRBV12-4; without DNA, the TCRdb call of TRBD1 cannot be checked. The CDR3 runs to 13 residues. CDR3 region: CASSGQLNTEAFF.

The J gene is TRBJ1-4, the V gene TRBV5-1; there is no DNA to check the TCRdb D call of TRBD1. This CDR3 has 16 residues. CDR1 and CDR2 (germline): SGHRS, YFSETQ. CDR3 protein: CASTEGGGATNEKLFF. Using reference TRBV5-1 and TRBJ1-4 for the parts outside the CDR3, the full variable domain is KAGVTQTPRYLIKTRGQQVTLSCSPISGHRSVSWYQQTPGQGLQFLFEYFSETQRNKGNFPGRFSGRQFSNSRSEMNVSTLELGDSALYLCASTEGGGATNEKLFFGSGTQLSVL.

The V and J genes are TRBV20-1 and TRBJ2-3; the TCRdb call, TRBD1, lacks DNA for checking. Looked up from germline, CDR1 is DFQATT and CDR2 is SNEGSKA (reference sequence). CDR3 length: 18 amino acids. The CDR3 sequence is CSALDLQEWGGRTDTQYF.

The chain couples TRBV7-8 to TRBJ2-5. Per germline, CDR1 SGHVS and CDR2 FQNEAQ. The CDR3 is 11 residues long. The CDR3: CASSFTGIRYF.

The chain carries TRBV7-9 and TRBJ2-5; the D call of TRBD1 rests on TCRdb alone, since no DNA is present to check it. The CDR3 spans 14 residues. Germline CDR1 SEHNR, CDR2 FQNEAQ (reference sequence). The CDR3 protein is CASSATRGLETQYF.

The V and J genes are TRBV20-1 and TRBJ1-5. The germline CDR1 and CDR2 sequences are DFQATT and SNEGSKA (reference sequence). The CDR3 sequence is 16 residues long. The CDR3 loop reads CSARGGGGLMDQPQHF.

The chain recombines TRBV7-8 with TRBJ2-1; TCRdb's D call, TRBD2, is unchecked because there is no DNA. The germline V gene encodes CDR1 SGHVS and CDR2 FQNEAQ. This CDR3 is built from 18 residues. This CDR3 reads CASSYDPALAGGYNEQFF. Based on the CDR3 plus reference TRBV7-8 and TRBJ2-1, the full variable domain is GAGVSQSPRYKVAKRGQDVALRCDPISGHVSLFWYQQALGQGPEFLTYFQNEAQLDKSGLPSDRFFAERPEGSVSTLKIQRTQQEDSAVYLCASSYDPALAGGYNEQFFGPGTRLTVL.

V is TRBV7-8 and J is TRBJ1-1. From germline, CDR1 is SGHVS and CDR2 FQNEAQ. This CDR3 is 16 amino acids long. The CDR3 loop is CASSIDLDYMNTEAFF.

The chain employs TRBV7-9 and TRBJ2-1; TCRdb's D gene call, TRBD1, goes unchecked for lack of DNA. Looked up from germline, CDR1 is SEHNR and CDR2 is FQNEAQ (reference sequence). CDR3 length equals 17 residues. CDR3 residues: CASSLSPGSGSYNEQFF.

The V call is TRBV20-1, the J call TRBJ2-3. The length of the CDR3 is 15 residues. Looked up from germline, CDR1 is DFQATT and CDR2 is SNEGSKA (reference sequence). The CDR3 sequence is CSARDGLWATDTQYF.

The V call is TRBV28, the J call TRBJ2-3; TCRdb reports TRBD1, a call that lacks DNA to check it against. The CDR3 loop spans 12 amino acids. From germline, CDR1 is MDHEN and CDR2 SYDVKM. CDR3 loop: CASTLGGNTQYF. The whole variable domain, remainder taken from reference TRBV28 and TRBJ2-3, is DVKVTQSSRYLVKRTGEKVFLECVQDMDHENMFWYRQDPGLGLRLIYFSYDVKMKEKGDIPEGYSVSREKKERFSLILESASTNQTSMYLCASTLGGNTQYFGPGTRLTVL.

The V gene is TRBV27, the J gene TRBJ2-3; the D call from TCRdb, TRBD1, cannot be confirmed without DNA. Germline CDR1 is MNHEY and CDR2 is SMNVEV (reference sequence). The CDR3 consists of 11 residues. CDR3 protein: CASRQGDTQYF.

This CDR3 reads CATGGTGIHTDTQYF. The chain is built from TRBV24-1 and TRBJ2-3; the TCRdb call, TRBD1, lacks DNA for checking. CDR3 size: 15 residues. Per germline, CDR1 KGHDR and CDR2 SFDVKD.

The rearrangement joins TRBV3-1 to TRBJ1-2; TCRdb lists TRBD1, though no DNA is available to test this call. Germline V gene data show CDR1 as LGHDT and CDR2 as YNNKEL (reference sequence). This CDR3 region has 14 residues. The CDR3 protein is CASSQLTGESGYTF.